These 29 T cell receptor beta chains were sequenced from one sample in a study of cytomegalovirus exposure and HLA in healthy donors (dated by TCRdb to 2017 to 2019). The receptor library was made with the immunoSEQ multiplex PCR assay. For the multiplex PCR, a mixture combining 60 forward primers for TCR Vbeta segments and 13 reverse primers for TCR Jbeta segments was used. The table was pulled from immuneACCESS by TCRdb, which kept in-frame rearrangements only. Such tables lose some clones; where checked, under half of the loss comes from unresolved V genes, and the rest has no known cause. Present in this sample are some 130,000 clones, 79% of which were seen just once. The top ten clonotypes cover 6% to 7.5% of the sample. The sequencing sample was made of PBMCs. The receptors shown here come from a man aged 35 to 55 in good health and CMV-seropositive.

The chain combines TRBV11-1 with TRBJ2-5; D is unclear. The tail of the sequence fits TRBJ2-7 better, so the J call may be wrong. This CDR3 has 14 amino acids. Germline V gene sequence: CDR1 SGHAT, CDR2 FQDESV (reference sequence). CDR3 protein: CASSHTESSYEQYF. The CDR3 region has the DNA TGTGCCAGCAGCCACACAGAGAGCTCCTACGAGCAGTACTTC.

This clone was picked up a small number of times. This rearrangement joins TRBV4-2 to TRBJ2-2; a possible D gene is TRBD2 (6 bases). This CDR3 spans 15 amino acids. The germline V gene has CDR1 LGHNA and CDR2 YNFKEQ. V gave up 3 bases and J gave up 8 bases, with 16 bases separating them. CDR3 residues: CASSHSDGSRGELFF. CDR3 in DNA: TGTGCCAGCAGCCATTCGGACGGGAGTAGAGGGGAGCTGTTTTTT.

The chain combines TRBV2 with TRBJ2-7; TRBD2 matches at 8 bases. V lost 8 bases, J lost 5 bases, and 8 bases stayed unmatched. CDR1 SNHLY and CDR2 FYNNEI come from the germline V gene. The length of the CDR3 is 13 residues. CDR3 in amino acids: CASSVPGGNEQYF. The CDR3 DNA follows: TGTGCCAGCTCGGTTCCGGGGGGGAACGAGCAGTACTTC. The full variable domain, completed using reference TRBV2 and TRBJ2-7, is EPEVTQTPSHQVTQMGQEVILRCVPISNHLYFYWYRQILGQKVEFLVSFYNNEISEKSEIFDDQFSVERPDGSNFTLKIRSTKLEDSAMYFCASSVPGGNEQYFGPGTRLTVT.

This rearrangement joins TRBV7-6 to TRBJ2-7; 8 bases line up with TRBD2. The junction had 3 bases not matched to a gene; V was cut back by 1 base and J by 1 base. CDR1 is SGHVS, CDR2 FNYEAQ, per germline. This CDR3 region has 15 residues. CDR3 bases: TGTGCCAGCAGCTTAGACACTAGCGGTTCCTACGAGCAGTACTTC. This sequence encodes CASSLDTSGSYEQYF.

The chain has TRBV6-1 and TRBJ1-1; D not resolved. V was cut by 4 bases and J by 3 bases, with 9 bases left in between. The CDR3 sequence is 13 residues long. Germline V gives CDR1 MNHNS, CDR2 SASEGT. The CDR3 here is CASSVLLDTEAFF. CDR3 sequence (DNA): TGTGCCAGCAGTGTTCTCCTCGACACTGAAGCTTTCTTT.

V is TRBV6-6 and J is TRBJ2-5, with D unresolved. Judging by the DNA end, TRBJ2-7 fits better; the J call may be wrong. CDR1 and CDR2 from the germline V gene are MNHNY and SVGAGI (reference sequence). This CDR3 region has 13 residues. For the CDR3, the DNA is TGTGCCAGCAGTTACTCGGGCGACTACGAGCAGTACTTC. Translating it yields CASSYSGDYEQYF.

This chain connects TRBV6-5 to TRBJ1-3; 7 bases are a match to TRBD1. The junction had 4 bases not matched to a gene; V was cut back by 1 base and J by 7 bases. Germline CDR1 and CDR2: MNHEY and SVGAGI. This CDR3 contains 14 residues. CDR3: CASSYLTGKNTIYF. Here the CDR3 DNA reads TGTGCCAGCAGTTACTTGACAGGGAAGAACACCATATATTTT.

This rearrangement joins TRBV6-5 to TRBJ1-4; D possibly corresponds to TRBD1 (6 bases). Trimming removed 8 bases from V and 8 bases from J, with 15 bases in between. CDR1 and CDR2 (germline): MNHEY, SVGAGI. The CDR3 is made up of 13 amino acids. CDR3 DNA sequence: TGTGCCAGCGGGAGGGGGACCAGGGAAAAACTGTTTTTT. Its protein is CASGRGTREKLFF.

Comments on this clone: A read error may account for a junction end that differs from germline. The chain links TRBV7-9 to TRBJ2-1; 8 bases line up with TRBD2. The CDR3 totals 15 residues. Germline V gives CDR1 SEHNR, CDR2 FQNEAQ (reference sequence). CDR3 bases: TGTTCCAGCAGCTCGGGTGGACTAGCTGGCAATGAGCAGTTCTTC. It yields the protein CSSSSGGLAGNEQFF.

The CDR3 DNA follows: TGTGCCAGTAGTATTGGCGGTAACTATGGCTACACCTTC. This gives the protein CASSIGGNYGYTF. The chain uses TRBV19 and TRBJ1-2; D unresolved. Trimming removed 3 bases from V and 1 base from J, with 6 bases in between. The CDR3 runs 13 residues. In germline, CDR1 is LNHDA, CDR2 SQIVND (reference sequence).

V usage is TRBV30 and J usage is TRBJ2-7; TRBD1 aligns across 7 bases. Germline CDR1 is GTSNPN and CDR2 is SVGIG (reference sequence). The CDR3 is made up of 12 amino acids. Germline trimming cut 6 bases from V and 2 bases from J; bases unmatched to any gene: 4. CDR3 loop: CACRDRTYEQYF. CDR3 DNA: TGTGCCTGTCGGGACAGAACCTACGAGCAGTACTTC.

The rearrangement uses TRBV5-1 and TRBJ1-1, with 7 bases identical to TRBD1. Unmatched junction bases numbered 7, after V lost 0 bases and J lost 2 bases. Germline V gene lookup returns CDR1 SGHRS and CDR2 YFSETQ. The CDR3 covers 16 residues. The CDR3 spells CASSLGDRTRNTEAFF. CDR3 nucleotides: TGCGCCAGCAGCTTGGGGGACAGAACAAGAAACACTGAAGCTTTCTTT.

The chain links TRBV27 to TRBJ2-1; 10 nucleotides align to TRBD2. Germline lookup yields CDR1 MNHEY and CDR2 SMNVEV (reference sequence). The CDR3 is 19 amino acids. The J segment lost 0 bases and the V segment lost 5 bases, leaving 13 bases of the junction unmatched. The CDR3 reads CASSPYGLAALSSYNEQFF. The CDR3 DNA sequence: TGTGCCAGCAGTCCTTACGGACTAGCGGCCCTAAGCTCCTACAATGAGCAGTTCTTC.

CDR3: CASSRQGTEAFF. In DNA form, the CDR3 reads TGCGCCAGCAGTAGACAGGGGACTGAAGCTTTCTTT. The chain links TRBV10-1 to TRBJ1-1, with 8 positions matching TRBD1. From germline, CDR1 is WNHNN and CDR2 SYGVQD (reference sequence). The CDR3 covers 12 residues. The V segment lost 5 bases and the J segment 5 bases; nucleotides outside the gene matches: 1.

This chain links TRBV29-1 with TRBJ2-3, with TRBD2 identical over 12 bases. Trimming took 7 bases from V and 5 from J; bases not matched to a gene: 4. CDR1 SQVTM and CDR2 ANQGSEA come from the germline V gene. The CDR3 sequence is 13 residues long. CDR3 amino acids: CSGLAGAGDTQYF. CDR3 coding DNA: TGCAGCGGACTAGCGGGGGCGGGAGATACGCAGTATTTT.

The J gene is TRBJ2-5, the V gene TRBV7-7; the D gene is possibly TRBD1 (5 bases). The CDR3 has 13 amino acids. CDR1 SSHAT and CDR2 FNYEAQ come from the germline V gene (reference sequence). Trimming removed 5 bases at V and 5 bases at J, with 12 bases between. In DNA form, the CDR3 reads TGTGCCAGCAGCGGCAGGGTGTTGGAGACCCAGTACTTC. This codes for CASSGRVLETQYF.

The chain carries TRBV4-2 and TRBJ2-2, with 9 bases aligning to TRBD2. The V gene's germline CDR1 is LGHNA and CDR2 YNFKEQ. The CDR3 is made up of 16 amino acids. J was trimmed by 13 bases and V by 0 bases; bases with no gene match: 12. CDR3 DNA: TGTGCCAGCAGCCAAGAACTAGCGGGCGTTCGGAGCGGGCTGTTTTTT. Translated: CASSQELAGVRSGLFF.

This clone was seen a few times. The V call is TRBV6-6, the J call TRBJ1-1, with 8 nucleotides matching TRBD1. This CDR3 has 14 residues. J lost 4 bases, V lost 2 bases, and 3 bases had no gene match. Germline V gene lookup returns CDR1 MNHNY and CDR2 SVGAGI (reference sequence). CDR3 amino acids: CASSYGRGRTEAFF. Here the CDR3 DNA reads TGTGCCAGCAGTTACGGCAGGGGGCGCACTGAAGCTTTCTTT.

A few counts support this clone. This chain uses TRBV9 with TRBJ2-1; perhaps TRBD2 as D (6 bases). The CDR3 covers 13 residues. Trimming cost V 5 bases and J 8 bases, with 14 bases left between them. Germline V gene sequence: CDR1 SGDLS, CDR2 YYNGEE. The CDR3 loop is CASSGRLVYEQFF. CDR3 sequence (DNA): TGTGCCAGCAGTGGACGACTAGTCTATGAGCAGTTCTTC.

This clone was recorded once. The chain couples TRBV18 to TRBJ2-7, with 8 bases identical to TRBD1. The CDR3 contains 12 residues. V lost 9 bases, J lost 5 bases, and 6 bases stayed unmatched. CDR1 and CDR2 from the germline V gene are KGHSH and LQKENI. CDR3 sequence: CARGGQGDEQYF. DNA of the CDR3: TGTGCCAGAGGAGGACAGGGAGACGAGCAGTACTTC.

This sequence joins TRBV9 and TRBJ2-7; TRBD2 is a possible D gene (5 bases). The CDR3 is made up of 13 amino acids. The ends were cut back, 0 bases at V and 3 bases at J, with 7 bases in the middle. Germline V gene lookup returns CDR1 SGDLS and CDR2 YYNGEE. CDR3 loop: CASSVDRGYEQYF. The CDR3 DNA follows: TGTGCCAGCAGCGTAGATCGGGGCTACGAGCAGTACTTC.

The chain links TRBV6-4 to TRBJ1-2; D uncertain. CDR1 and CDR2 from the germline V gene are MRHNA and SNTAGT. Trimming took 5 bases from V and 0 from J, leaving 13 bases between them. This CDR3 is built from 15 residues. Written as DNA, the CDR3 is TGTGCCAGCAGTTACACGGGGTCAGCTAACTATGGCTACACCTTC. Translating gives CASSYTGSANYGYTF.

V and J are TRBV19 and TRBJ2-2; D gene unclear. This CDR3 has 16 residues. V lost 3 bases to trimming and J lost 0 bases, with 11 bases between them. Germline V CDR1 and CDR2: LNHDA, SQIVND (reference sequence). The CDR3, as DNA: TGTGCCAGTAGTATTGGCAGTTTCTCGAACACCGGGGAGCTGTTTTTT. Translated, it gives CASSIGSFSNTGELFF.

The chain recombines TRBV10-3 with TRBJ2-5; 11 positions match TRBD2. Germline CDR1 is ENHRY and CDR2 is SYGVKD. This CDR3 region has 16 residues. V lost 5 bases to trimming and J lost 3 bases; unmatched junction nucleotides: 8. CDR3 coding DNA: TGTGCCATCAGTACCAGGACTAGCGGGTTTGAAGAGACCCAGTACTTC. Its protein product is CAISTRTSGFEETQYF.

CDR3 residues: CSVRAGTGETEAFF. DNA of the CDR3: TGCAGCGTGAGGGCCGGGACAGGGGAAACTGAAGCTTTCTTT. The chain uses TRBV29-1 and TRBJ1-1; 10 bases agree with TRBD1. V was pared by 6 bases and J by 5 bases, with 9 bases of the junction left unmatched. The CDR3 has 14 residues. Looked up from germline, CDR1 is SQVTM and CDR2 is ANQGSEA.

The rearrangement joins TRBV18 to TRBJ2-1; the match to TRBD2 covers 7 bases. J was trimmed by 3 bases and V by 1 base; bases with no gene match: 3. The CDR3 runs 15 residues. Germline CDR1 is KGHSH and CDR2 is LQKENI. The CDR3 reads CASSPRGSGYNEQFF. The CDR3 nucleotides read TGTGCCAGCTCACCACGCGGGAGCGGCTACAATGAGCAGTTCTTC.

This clone is classed as medium-sized. This chain uses TRBV27 with TRBJ2-2; D gene unclear. This CDR3 spans 13 amino acids. Germline V lookup: CDR1 MNHEY, CDR2 SMNVEV (reference sequence). V was cut by 4 bases and J by 6 bases, with 9 bases left in between. The CDR3 loop is CASSYTSAGELFF. The DNA of the CDR3 is TGTGCCAGCAGTTACACGAGCGCCGGGGAGCTGTTTTTT.

The V call is TRBV6-6, the J call TRBJ1-2; 8 bases fit TRBD1. Germline trimming cut 6 bases from V and 4 bases from J; bases unmatched to any gene: 13. CDR3 size: 16 residues. CDR1 is MNHNY and CDR2 is SVGAGI in the germline V gene (reference sequence). The CDR3 reads CASSPGQGTSGYGYTF. The CDR3, as DNA: TGTGCCAGCAGCCCCGGACAGGGTACCTCGGGCTATGGCTACACCTTC.

The V and J genes are TRBV27 and TRBJ1-6; TRBD1 might be the D (6 bases). Trimming cost V 5 bases and J 9 bases, with 20 bases left between them. CDR3 size: 16 residues. Looked up from germline, CDR1 is MNHEY and CDR2 is SMNVEV (reference sequence). CDR3 protein: CASSPLVTGLGSPLHF. DNA for the CDR3: TGTGCCAGCAGTCCCCTGGTCACAGGGCTGGGTTCACCCCTCCACTTT.